These T cell receptor beta chains were read from a single sample in a study of PD-L1 blockade in urothelial cancer. The protocol was immunoSEQ multiplex PCR, while the TCRdb copy is restricted to in-frame clones and leaves out a portion. The table includes some 89,000 clones, more than 70% detected once. This specimen consisted of PBMCs, obtained around atezolizumab (anti-PD-L1) treatment. The receptors originated from a man aged 55-75 years with urothelial cancer. The CDR3 runs from the conserved cysteine through the conserved F or W. D genes are given only for firm matches. The size field is filled for only some rows; it gives once, few, many or a size class.

J gene	clone size	V gene	D gene	CDR3 DNA	CDR3 protein
TRBJ1-3	-	TRBV6-5	-	TGTGCCAGCAGAAGGGGCAACGAGGTTGGAAACACCATATATTTT	CASRRGNEVGNTIYF
TRBJ2-2	-	TRBV7-3	TRBD2	TGTGCCAGCAGCCCCCCCGGGACTAGCGGCTTAGGGAGGGAGCTGTTTTTT	CASSPPGTSGLGRELFF
TRBJ2-1	-	TRBV5-1	-	TGCGCCAGCAGGAGCGGGACAGGCTACAATGAGCAGTTCTTC	CASRSGTGYNEQFF
TRBJ2-5	-	TRBV5-1	-	TGCGCCAGCGCAGGCGTCCGGCAAGAGACCCAGTACTTC	CASAGVRQETQYF
TRBJ2-5	-	TRBV20-1	-	TGCAGTGCTAGGATTTCAGAGGCCCAGTACTTC	CSARISEAQYF
TRBJ1-1	-	TRBV7-9	-	TGTGCCAGCAGCTTTCATTCGGGGAACACTGAAGCTTTCTTT	CASSFHSGNTEAFF
TRBJ2-5	-	TRBV18	-	TGTGCCAGCTCAGACTACCAAGAGACCCAGTACTTC	CASSDYQETQYF
TRBJ2-7	-	TRBV5-5	TRBD1	TGTGCCAGCAGCTTGGGCCCCGGGACAGGGGGCGAGCAGTACTTC	CASSLGPGTGGEQYF
TRBJ2-1	-	TRBV18	TRBD2	TGTGCCAGCTCACCACCCGGGGGGGGCGCGTATAATGAGCAGTTCTTC	CASSPPGGGAYNEQFF
TRBJ2-7	-	TRBV30	TRBD2	TGTGCCTGGGCCCGAGGGGCGGGAGATTTCGAGCAGTACTTC	CAWARGAGDFEQYF
TRBJ1-2	-	TRBV11-1	TRBD1	TGTGCCAGCAGCATTGGGACAGGGTTTTGGCGCGGGGACTACACCTTC	CASSIGTGFWRGDYTF
TRBJ1-4	-	TRBV6-1	TRBD1	TGTGCCAGCAGTGCCTTCCAGGGGGGAGGCGAAAAACTGTTTTTT	CASSAFQGGGEKLFF
TRBJ2-7	-	TRBV5-1	TRBD1	TGCGCCAGCAGCTCGACAGGGTCTAGCTCCTACGAGCAGTACTTC	CASSSTGSSSYEQYF
TRBJ2-7	once	TRBV10-3	-	TGTGCCATCAGTGAGGCCTACTACGAGCAGTACTTC	CAISEAYYEQYF
TRBJ2-1	-	TRBV5-1	TRBD2	TGCGCCAGCAGTAGTTCTAGCGGGTCAAACAATGAGCAGTTCTTC	CASSSSSGSNNEQFF
TRBJ1-5	-	TRBV27	-	TGTGCCAGCGGAGGGGGGGTATATCAGCCCCAGCATTTT	CASGGGVYQPQHF
TRBJ1-6	-	TRBV5-8	-	TGTGCCAGCAGCTTGCCGCCGGTCGTGTCCCTCCACTTT	CASSLPPVVSLHF
TRBJ2-7	once	TRBV27	TRBD1	TGTGCCAGCAGTTTAGGGGACAGGATCGAAAGGTACTTC	CASSLGDRIERYF
TRBJ2-1	-	TRBV30	-	TGTGCCTGGGACGGACTGGCGTCTTACAATGAGCAGTTCTTC	CAWDGLASYNEQFF
TRBJ2-1	-	TRBV5-1	-	TGCGCCAGCAGCTTGGTAACAGGGTCGGGTGAGCAGTTCTTC	CASSLVTGSGEQFF
TRBJ2-1	-	TRBV2	-	TGTGCCAGCAGGGCCGACTTATACAATGAGCAGTTCTTC	CASRADLYNEQFF
TRBJ1-5	-	TRBV6-6	TRBD1	TGTGCCAGCAGCCCCGGACAGGGCCGCCAGCCCCAGCATTTT	CASSPGQGRQPQHF
TRBJ2-2	-	TRBV7-3	-	TGTGCCAGCAGCGAGCGACAGGTTCTTGGTACCGGGGAGCTGTTTTTT	CASSERQVLGTGELFF
TRBJ2-5	-	TRBV19	-	TGTGCCAGTAGTATAGATTCGGGAGAGACCCAGTACTTC	CASSIDSGETQYF
TRBJ2-7	-	TRBV28	-	TGTGCCAGCAGTTTCCATAGGGGCCCCTACGAGCAGTACTTC	CASSFHRGPYEQYF
TRBJ2-2	-	TRBV5-1	TRBD2	TGCGCCAGCACTCGGGAGGCGAACACCGGGGAGCTGTTTTTT	CASTREANTGELFF
TRBJ2-3	-	TRBV25-1	-	TGTGCCAGCAGTCTGGGGGCTGGGGATACGCAGTATTTT	CASSLGAGDTQYF
TRBJ1-5	once	TRBV5-8	TRBD1	TGTGCCAGCAGCCTCGGACAGGGGACAAATAGCAATCAGCCCCAGCATTTT	CASSLGQGTNSNQPQHF